This TCR beta chain was sequenced for a study of early T cells in non-severe SARS-CoV-2 infection. The CDR3 covers 15 residues. Trimming at V came to 8 bases and at J to 0 bases, leaving 8 bases not matched to a gene. Germline values: CDR1 SGHRS, CDR2 YFSETQ. This clonotype was seen a few times. Using its own MiXCR run on the 5' RACE reads, TCRdb lists one record per CDR3 protein. The data hold about 83,000 distinct CDR3 sequences, with about 10% observed a single time. The rearrangement uses TRBV5-1 and TRBJ2-1; TRBD1 matches 7 bases. The source was whole blood, collected at baseline. This sequence was found in an adult who was a healthcare worker with PCR-confirmed SARS-CoV-2 infection or an uninfected control (not recorded which). CDR3 in DNA: TGCGCCAGTCGAAACAGGGGACACTCCTACAATGAGCAGTTCTTC. As protein: CASRNRGHSYNEQFF.